The rows below give T cell receptor beta chains drawn from one sample of a study of PD-1 blockade in classical Hodgkin lymphoma. This table comes from immunoSEQ multiplex PCR, and its TCRdb copy is limited to in-frame clones, with some not included. Counted here are under 110,000 clones, around 89% occurring once; the ten biggest clones make up 5% to 7.5%. This sample comprised peripheral blood mononuclear cells (PBMCs), obtained before the second cycle of nivolumab. The receptors originated from a human donor with classical Hodgkin lymphoma. Both conserved end residues are part of each CDR3. Each record gives: V gene, CDR3 length, CDR3 protein.

TRBV2 13 CASSEEGAQPQHF
TRBV4-3 15 CASSPGMGASYEQYF
TRBV15 15 CATSRGDLRGGELFF
TRBV6-6 14 CASSYSKSREPQHF
TRBV18 14 CASSPRVAGETQYF
TRBV30 11 CALDRANVLTF
TRBV11-2 15 CASSSIRGVYNEQFF
TRBV5-4 16 CASSLDVGGLNYGYTF
TRBV10-3 15 CAISESVGGSTEAFF
TRBV5-1 13 CASRRGRGSPLHF
TRBV7-8 19 CASSLARTGGARTAYEQYF
TRBV7-9 16 CASSRTPLAGGGELFF
TRBV14 12 CASSQVRETQYF
TRBV5-5 15 CASSSVGRSNEKLFF
TRBV4-2 15 CASSQDWEYGNTIYF
TRBV28 16 CASSLGWDLSSYEQYF
TRBV28 11 CASSGSREQYF
TRBV6-4 11 CASTTGRGYTF